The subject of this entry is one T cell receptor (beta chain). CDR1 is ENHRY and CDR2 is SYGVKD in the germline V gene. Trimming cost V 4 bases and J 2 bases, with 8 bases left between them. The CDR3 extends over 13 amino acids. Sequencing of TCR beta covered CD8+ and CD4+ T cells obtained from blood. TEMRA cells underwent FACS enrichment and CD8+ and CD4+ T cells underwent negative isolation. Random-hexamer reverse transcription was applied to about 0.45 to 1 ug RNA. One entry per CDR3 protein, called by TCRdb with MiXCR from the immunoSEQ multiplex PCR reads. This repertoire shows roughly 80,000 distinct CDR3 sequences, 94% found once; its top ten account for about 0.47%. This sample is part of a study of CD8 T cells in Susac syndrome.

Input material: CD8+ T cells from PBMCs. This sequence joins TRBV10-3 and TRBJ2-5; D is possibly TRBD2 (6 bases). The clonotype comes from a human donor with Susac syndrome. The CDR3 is CAISAREQETQYF. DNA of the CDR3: TGTGCCATCAGTGCTCGGGAGCAAGAGACCCAGTACTTC.